This T cell receptor (beta chain) emerged from a study of metastatic and nonmetastatic thyroid tumors. CDR1 and CDR2 from the germline V gene are SGHRS and YFSETQ. The CDR3 consists of 14 residues. Between the trimmed V and J ends, which lost 0 bases and 2 bases, there was a span of 9 bases. TCRdb re-called the PCR reads via MiXCR. The data contain 17,000 or so clones, 21% of them seen just once; the ten biggest clones take up about 18%. This clone counts as medium-sized. None of the patients had undergone any treatment ahead of thyroid surgery. The J gene is TRBJ2-7, the V gene TRBV5-1; D is possibly TRBD2 (5 bases). Sequences were obtained from tumor tissue. The receptor was derived from a female donor with papillary thyroid cancer or a benign thyroid nodule (not recorded which). Some clones in this sample may be carry-over from other donors' samples. In nucleotides, the CDR3 is TGCGCCAGCAGCTTGGAGGGAGCTACCTACGAGCAGTACTTC. It translates to CASSLEGATYEQYF.